Below, 9 T cell receptor beta chains from the same sample are listed, as sequenced in a study of blood T cell repertoires in COVID-19. Repertoires were generated with immunoSEQ multiplex PCR, while TCRdb's copy carries only in-frame clones and drops some. This sample has 65,000 to 85,000 clones, with 85% to 90% found just once. The sequenced sample was peripheral blood. The source is a human donor in a cohort sampled during active COVID-19.

This clone has a single count. The rearrangement uses TRBV9 and TRBJ2-1; TRBD2 agrees at 10 bases. The CDR3 extends over 14 amino acids. With V trimmed by 2 bases and J by 6 bases, 2 bases remained unmatched. The germline CDR1 and CDR2 sequences are SGDLS and YYNGEE. The CDR3 loop is CASSVRLAGNEQFF. CDR3 nucleotide sequence: TGTGCCAGCAGCGTCAGACTAGCGGGCAATGAGCAGTTCTTC.

V is TRBV19 and J is TRBJ1-5; TRBD1 agrees at 8 bases. CDR1 and CDR2 from the germline V gene are LNHDA and SQIVND (reference sequence). V lost 5 bases to trimming and J lost 2 bases; unmatched junction nucleotides: 8. The CDR3 extends over 16 amino acids. The CDR3 DNA reads as TGTGCCAGTAGTTCGAGGACAGGGCCGGGCAATCAGCCCCAGCATTTT. Translating gives CASSSRTGPGNQPQHF.

The rearrangement uses TRBV4-1 and TRBJ1-1; TRBD1 matches 10 bases. Germline-derived CDR1 and CDR2 are MGHRA and YSYEKL. The V and J ends lost 1 base and 5 bases, in that order; junction bases with no gene match: 4. CDR3 length: 15 amino acids. For the CDR3, the DNA is TGCGCCAGCAGCCAAGGGGACAGGGGTGGTACTGAAGCTTTCTTT. This gives the protein CASSQGDRGGTEAFF.

This clone has more than one count but fewer than ten. This chain connects TRBV19 to TRBJ2-5, with 9 bases lining up with TRBD1. The CDR3 contains 15 residues. Germline loops: CDR1 LNHDA, CDR2 SQIVND (reference sequence). With 5 bases clipped from V and 4 bases from J, the junction kept 8 bases outside the gene matches. DNA of the CDR3: TGTGCCAGTAGTCCGCCGGGACAGGGAGGAGAGACCCAGTACTTC. Its translation: CASSPPGQGGETQYF.

The chain recombines TRBV2 with TRBJ1-6; TRBD1 agrees at 7 bases. After removal of 1 base from V and 6 bases from J, the junction contained 3 bases not matched to a gene. The CDR3 is 15 residues long. Per germline, CDR1 SNHLY and CDR2 FYNNEI. Here the CDR3 DNA reads TGTGCCAGCAGTGAAGTTTACAGGGGTAATTCACCCCTCCACTTT. This translates into CASSEVYRGNSPLHF.

J is TRBJ2-7 and V is TRBV10-3; 10 bases are shared with TRBD2. The CDR3 covers 14 residues. V was pared by 8 bases and J by 7 bases, with 11 bases of the junction left unmatched. CDR1 and CDR2 from the germline V gene are ENHRY and SYGVKD. The CDR3 bases are TGTGCCATCGGTGGAACTAGCGGGGCCGGGGAGCAGTACTTC. Its translation: CAIGGTSGAGEQYF.

Points on this clone: The sample holds other DNA sequences that translate to the same CDR3. The V gene is TRBV6-2 or TRBV6-3, the J gene TRBJ2-5; 7 positions match TRBD1. This CDR3 has 15 residues. Looked up from germline, CDR1 is MNHEY and CDR2 is SVGEGT. Trimming took 2 bases from V and 5 from J; bases not matched to a gene: 8. The CDR3 spells CASSYGRGHGETQYF. Here the CDR3 DNA reads TGTGCCAGCAGTTACGGTAGGGGGCATGGGGAGACCCAGTACTTC.

The CDR3 region is CATSGAGYGYTF. DNA of the CDR3: TGTGCCACCAGTGGGGCCGGCTATGGCTACACCTTC. The V gene is TRBV24-1, the J gene TRBJ1-2; D not resolved. V shed 5 bases and J shed 4 bases, with 7 bases lying between them. Germline lookup yields CDR1 KGHDR and CDR2 SFDVKD. The CDR3 is 12 amino acids.

This sequence joins TRBV3-1 (or the pseudogene TRBV3-2) and TRBJ1-2; TRBD1 matches at 7 bases. Germline V gene lookup returns CDR1 LGHDT and CDR2 YNNKEL (reference sequence). CDR3 length equals 11 residues. V lost 4 bases, J lost 8 bases, and 1 base stayed unmatched. The CDR3 reads CASSPGQGYTF. As DNA, the CDR3 is TGTGCCAGCAGCCCGGGACAGGGCTACACCTTC.